The 28 T cell receptor beta chains below were found in one sample sequenced in a study of OX40 agonist ivuxolimab in advanced cancers. The repertoire was sequenced with immunoSEQ multiplex PCR; TCRdb's copy has only in-frame clones and lacks some. The profile shows 35,000 to 40,000 clones, more than 60% of them singletons. Sample: CD4+ or CD8+ T cells sorted from blood, taken in a trial of the OX40 agonist ivuxolimab. Receptor source: an adult with an advanced solid tumor such as melanoma, head and neck, liver or kidney cancer.

The V gene is TRBV28, the J gene TRBJ1-5, with 9 bases aligning to TRBD1. Germline CDR1 MDHEN, CDR2 SYDVKM. V shed 2 bases and J 6 bases; nucleotides not matched to a gene: 11. The CDR3 has 17 residues. The CDR3 loop reads CASSLDGRGQGRQPQHF. The CDR3 coding sequence is TGTGCCAGCAGTTTAGACGGCCGGGGACAGGGACGTCAGCCCCAGCATTTT.

The chain couples TRBV6-5 to TRBJ2-1; D unresolved. CDR3 length: 11 residues. V was cut by 8 bases and J by 8 bases, with 10 bases left in between. Germline CDR1 and CDR2: MNHEY and SVGAGI. Written as DNA, the CDR3 is TGTGCCAGCGGGGTCCTCGATGAGCAGTTCTTC. Its translation: CASGVLDEQFF.

The V and J genes are TRBV5-1 and TRBJ2-3; D unclear. This CDR3 is built from 12 residues. Deletions cut 5 bases from V and 6 bases from J, with 10 bases between. CDR1 SGHRS and CDR2 YFSETQ come from the germline V gene. The CDR3 spells CASSWGEDTQYF. In nucleotides, the CDR3 is TGCGCCAGCAGTTGGGGTGAGGATACGCAGTATTTT.

The chain is built from TRBV4-1 and TRBJ1-4, with a possible D match to TRBD1 (6 bases). V lost 3 bases and J 8 bases, leaving 22 bases between the germline ends. Germline CDR1 reads MGHRA; CDR2 reads YSYEKL. The CDR3 contains 17 residues. The CDR3 sequence: CASSHRGYRERGEKLFF. DNA for the CDR3: TGCGCCAGCAGCCACCGAGGATACAGGGAGAGGGGAGAAAAACTGTTTTTT.

The chain links TRBV5-8 to TRBJ1-2; D is uncertain. V lost 3 bases to trimming and J lost 8 bases, with 11 bases between them. Germline loops: CDR1 SGHTS, CDR2 YDEGEE. This CDR3 region has 12 residues. CDR3 sequence (DNA): TGTGCCAGCAGCTCCCGACGGTCCGGCTACACCTTC. This sequence encodes CASSSRRSGYTF.

The chain uses TRBV7-2 and TRBJ2-3; 13 bases match TRBD2. V shed 8 bases and J 5 bases; nucleotides not matched to a gene: 7. Germline-derived CDR1 and CDR2 are SGHTA and FQGNSA. This CDR3 region has 15 residues. The CDR3 DNA reads TGTGCCAGCCGACTAGCGGGAGGAAGGGGAGATACGCAGTATTTT. Translation gives CASRLAGGRGDTQYF.

This sequence joins TRBV19 and TRBJ2-3, with D possibly called TRBD1 or TRBD2 (5 bases each). V shed 9 bases and J shed 1 base, with 17 bases lying between them. The CDR3 extends over 15 amino acids. Germline lookup yields CDR1 LNHDA and CDR2 SQIVND (reference sequence). CDR3 amino acids: CASSKPGLGTDTQYF. Written as DNA, the CDR3 is TGTGCCAGCTCTAAACCGGGGCTAGGCACAGATACGCAGTATTTT. Looking up the rest from reference TRBV19 and TRBJ2-3 gives the full variable domain: DGGITQSPKYLFRKEGQNVTLSCEQNLNHDAMYWYRQDPGQGLRLIYYSQIVNDFQKGDIAEGYSVSREKKESFPLTVTSAQKNPTAFYLCASSKPGLGTDTQYFGPGTRLTVL.

This chain links TRBV18 with TRBJ2-5; D remains unclear. Per the germline V gene, CDR1 is KGHSH and CDR2 is LQKENI. With 5 bases removed from V and 2 bases from J, the gap between germline ends came to 6 bases. This CDR3 is 12 amino acids long. CDR3 sequence (DNA): TGTGCCAGCTCAACCTCTCAAGAGACCCAGTACTTC. Translated, it gives CASSTSQETQYF.

V usage is TRBV6-5 and J usage is TRBJ2-2, with D perhaps TRBD1 or TRBD2 (5 bases each). Trimming pared 6 bases from V and 6 bases from J, leaving 11 bases between. From germline, CDR1 is MNHEY and CDR2 SVGAGI. The CDR3 totals 13 residues. CDR3 region: CASSSRGPGELFF. The CDR3 DNA reads as TGTGCCAGCAGCTCCCGGGGACCCGGGGAGCTGTTTTTT.

This chain connects TRBV7-9 to TRBJ1-1; a weak D match, TRBD1 (5 bases). From germline, CDR1 is SEHNR and CDR2 FQNEAQ (reference sequence). The CDR3 loop spans 18 amino acids. Trimming took off 3 bases at V and 1 base at J, with 21 bases between the two ends. CDR3 sequence (DNA): TGTGCCAGCAGCTTCGATTGGGGGGAGGGCACAGCGAACACTGAAGCTTTCTTT. This translates into CASSFDWGEGTANTEAFF.

This chain joins TRBV20-1 and TRBJ2-3; D not resolved. Germline CDR1 and CDR2: DFQATT and SNEGSKA (reference sequence). The CDR3 is 10 amino acids. V was pared by 5 bases and J by 2 bases, with 2 bases between. This chain's CDR3 is CSALTDTQYF. The CDR3 DNA reads as TGCAGTGCTCTCACAGATACGCAGTATTTT.

This chain uses TRBV4-1 with TRBJ1-1; no clear D. Per germline, CDR1 MGHRA and CDR2 YSYEKL. Trimming took off 0 bases at V and 3 bases at J, with 20 bases between the two ends. The CDR3 spans 18 residues. The CDR3 nucleotides are TGCGCCAGCAGCCAAGATGGTATCCTCATTGGTGTTGACACTGAAGCTTTCTTT. Translation: CASSQDGILIGVDTEAFF.

The CDR3 is CASSAPRGGFSGYTF. The CDR3 DNA follows: TGTGCCAGTAGTGCCCCCAGGGGCGGCTTTAGTGGCTACACCTTC. The rearrangement uses TRBV19 and TRBJ1-2; TRBD1 is a possible D gene (6 bases). The ends were cut back, 5 bases at V and 7 bases at J, with 20 bases in the middle. The germline CDR1 and CDR2 sequences are LNHDA and SQIVND (reference sequence). The CDR3 has 15 amino acids.

This chain uses TRBV19 with TRBJ1-1, with D possibly being TRBD1 (5 bases). Germline loops: CDR1 LNHDA, CDR2 SQIVND (reference sequence). V dropped 5 bases and J dropped 1 base, with 14 bases sitting between them. The CDR3 is 15 amino acids. The chain's CDR3 is CASSRLGRGNTEAFF. DNA of the CDR3: TGTGCCAGTAGTCGCCTCGGGAGGGGGAACACTGAAGCTTTCTTT. The whole variable domain, filled in from reference TRBV19 and TRBJ1-1, reads DGGITQSPKYLFRKEGQNVTLSCEQNLNHDAMYWYRQDPGQGLRLIYYSQIVNDFQKGDIAEGYSVSREKKESFPLTVTSAQKNPTAFYLCASSRLGRGNTEAFFGQGTRLTVV.

The chain combines TRBV27 with TRBJ1-1; D call uncertain. Between the trimmed V and J ends, which lost 3 bases and 0 bases, there was a span of 5 bases. The germline gives CDR1 MNHEY, CDR2 SMNVEV (reference sequence). The CDR3 runs 13 residues. The CDR3: CASSFVMNTEAFF. CDR3 coding DNA: TGTGCCAGCAGTTTCGTCATGAACACTGAAGCTTTCTTT.

The J gene is TRBJ2-7, the V gene TRBV10-3, with 11 bases matching TRBD1. This CDR3 contains 13 residues. Germline assignment: CDR1 ENHRY and CDR2 SYGVKD. Losses at the gene ends were 7 bases for V and 4 bases for J; bases not matched to a gene: 3. The CDR3 DNA reads TGTGCCATCATGGGACAGGGGGTATACGAGCAGTACTTC. It yields the protein CAIMGQGVYEQYF.

This chain joins TRBV11-2 and TRBJ2-1; 8 nucleotides line up with TRBD2. The CDR3 runs to 15 residues. Germline CDR1 and CDR2: SGHAT and FQNNGV. The J segment lost 7 bases and the V segment lost 1 base, leaving 6 bases of the junction unmatched. CDR3 sequence: CASSLGSGDFNEQFF. The CDR3 nucleotides are TGTGCCAGCAGCTTAGGTAGCGGGGACTTTAATGAGCAGTTCTTC.

V gene TRBV5-4 combines with J gene TRBJ2-5; D ambiguous. V was clipped by 2 bases and J by 5 bases, with 10 bases between them. CDR1 is SGHNT, CDR2 YYREEE, per germline (reference sequence). This CDR3 spans 13 amino acids. CDR3 protein: CASSFLSGETQYF. The CDR3 nucleotides read TGTGCCAGCAGCTTTCTTTCCGGGGAGACCCAGTACTTC. Full variable domain (missing parts from reference TRBV5-4 and TRBJ2-5): ETGVTQSPTHLIKTRGQQVTLRCSSQSGHNTVSWYQQALGQGPQFIFQYYREEENGRGNFPPRFSGLQFPNYSSELNVNALELDDSALYLCASSFLSGETQYFGPGTRLLVL.

The rearrangement uses TRBV6-1 and TRBJ2-3; no definite D call. Germline V lookup: CDR1 MNHNS, CDR2 SASEGT. The ends were cut back, 2 bases at V and 2 bases at J, with 17 bases in the middle. CDR3 size: 17 residues. The CDR3 DNA follows: TGTGCCAGCAGTGAAAAGGTCCAGCGTACTGCCACAGATACGCAGTATTTT. It is translated as CASSEKVQRTATDTQYF.

The V gene is TRBV9, the J gene TRBJ2-1; TRBD2 agrees at 11 bases. There are 17 residues in the CDR3. Germline assignment: CDR1 SGDLS and CDR2 YYNGEE. Losses at the gene ends were 0 bases for V and 6 bases for J; bases not matched to a gene: 8. The CDR3 loop is CASSVAVSGRGGNEQFF. The CDR3 DNA is TGTGCCAGCAGCGTAGCGGTTAGCGGGAGGGGTGGCAATGAGCAGTTCTTC. The full variable domain, completed using reference TRBV9 and TRBJ2-1, is DSGVTQTPKHLITATGQRVTLRCSPRSGDLSVYWYQQSLDQGLQFLIQYYNGEERAKGNILERFSAQQFPDLHSELNLSSLELGDSALYFCASSVAVSGRGGNEQFFGPGTRLTVL.

The chain links TRBV11-1 to TRBJ2-7; possible D gene TRBD2, 7 bases. This CDR3 has 14 amino acids. CDR1 and CDR2 from the germline V gene are SGHAT and FQDESV (reference sequence). V lost 4 bases, J lost 4 bases, and 14 bases lay in between. In nucleotides, the CDR3 is TGTGCCAGCAGCTCCGGCGGGGGCGGGTACGAGCAGTACTTC. This sequence encodes CASSSGGGGYEQYF.

This clone was seen only a few times. The V and J genes are TRBV5-1 and TRBJ2-2, with D tentatively TRBD2 (5 bases). Between the trimmed V and J ends, which lost 6 bases and 6 bases, there was a span of 9 bases. The CDR3 sequence is 12 residues long. Germline V gene sequence: CDR1 SGHRS, CDR2 YFSETQ. The CDR3 here is CASMFGAGELFF. The CDR3 DNA reads TGCGCCAGCATGTTCGGGGCCGGGGAGCTGTTTTTT.

This clone was observed a single time. The chain is built from TRBV6-5 and TRBJ1-1; tentative D call: TRBD1 (5 bases). CDR3 size: 12 residues. V dropped 8 bases and J dropped 3 bases, with 10 bases sitting between them. CDR1 MNHEY and CDR2 SVGAGI come from the germline V gene. The CDR3 DNA is TGTGCCAGCGGGGGACCGGACACTGAAGCTTTCTTT. Its translation is CASGGPDTEAFF.

This rearrangement joins TRBV2 to TRBJ2-2; maybe TRBD2 (6 bases). CDR3 size: 14 residues. Per the germline V gene, CDR1 is SNHLY and CDR2 is FYNNEI. Deletions cut 9 bases from V and 1 base from J, with 12 bases between. CDR3 coding DNA: TGTGCCAGTGCGGGACTGAAGAACACCGGGGAGCTGTTTTTT. This encodes CASAGLKNTGELFF.

A single count supports this clone. This rearrangement joins TRBV9 to TRBJ1-1, with 10 nucleotides matching TRBD1. Germline-derived CDR1 and CDR2 are SGDLS and YYNGEE. With V trimmed by 4 bases and J by 0 bases, 6 bases remained unmatched. The CDR3 totals 16 residues. The CDR3 is CASSLPGQGLNTEAFF. The CDR3 nucleotides are TGTGCCAGCAGCCTCCCGGGACAGGGGTTGAACACTGAAGCTTTCTTT.

There are a few counts of this clone. V and J are TRBV6-5 and TRBJ1-1; TRBD1 matches 8 bases. CDR3 length: 14 amino acids. V lost 4 bases and J lost 1; bases outside the gene matches: 2. Germline V gene data show CDR1 as MNHEY and CDR2 as SVGAGI. CDR3 nucleotides: TGTGCCAGCAGTTGGGGGACAGGGAACACTGAAGCTTTCTTT. Protein sequence: CASSWGTGNTEAFF.

This chain connects TRBV6-5 to TRBJ2-1; TRBD1 might be the D (5 bases). Germline-derived CDR1 and CDR2 are MNHEY and SVGAGI. This CDR3 is built from 16 residues. Trimming took off 3 bases at V and 0 bases at J, with 12 bases between the two ends. This CDR3 is CASSYQGPRSYNEQFF. The DNA for the CDR3 is TGTGCCAGCAGTTATCAGGGTCCCCGCTCCTACAATGAGCAGTTCTTC.

The chain combines TRBV28 with TRBJ2-1; 13 bases align to TRBD2. Germline V gene sequence: CDR1 MDHEN, CDR2 SYDVKM. CDR3 size: 15 residues. V lost 5 bases and J lost 8; bases outside the gene matches: 6. This CDR3 is CASSPGLAGVYEQFF. The CDR3 bases are TGTGCCAGCAGTCCTGGACTAGCGGGAGTCTATGAGCAGTTCTTC.